This TCR beta chain is drawn from a study of blood T cell repertoires in COVID-19. Assignment of participants to cohorts was predicated upon participant-reported clinical history. Recovery meant two consecutive negative NP/OP PCR tests, professional clearance, or resolved symptoms. Some clones are missing from TCRdb's copy, which holds only in-frame ones; the method was immunoSEQ multiplex PCR. This sample has roughly 250,000 clones, with about 88% found just once. With 5 bases removed from V and 2 bases from J, the gap between germline ends came to 13 bases. The germline gives CDR1 MDHEN, CDR2 SYDVKM. The CDR3 runs to 15 residues. This clone has only one observation.

The chain carries TRBV28 and TRBJ1-5, with D perhaps matching TRBD1 (6 bases). The TCR was taken from a woman aged 50 to 60 who had recovered from COVID-19. Sequences were obtained from PBMCs or T cells enriched from blood (not recorded which). CDR3 DNA sequence: TGTGCCAGCAGTCGTCCGGGACAACGCAATCAGCCCCAGCATTTT. Translation: CASSRPGQRNQPQHF.